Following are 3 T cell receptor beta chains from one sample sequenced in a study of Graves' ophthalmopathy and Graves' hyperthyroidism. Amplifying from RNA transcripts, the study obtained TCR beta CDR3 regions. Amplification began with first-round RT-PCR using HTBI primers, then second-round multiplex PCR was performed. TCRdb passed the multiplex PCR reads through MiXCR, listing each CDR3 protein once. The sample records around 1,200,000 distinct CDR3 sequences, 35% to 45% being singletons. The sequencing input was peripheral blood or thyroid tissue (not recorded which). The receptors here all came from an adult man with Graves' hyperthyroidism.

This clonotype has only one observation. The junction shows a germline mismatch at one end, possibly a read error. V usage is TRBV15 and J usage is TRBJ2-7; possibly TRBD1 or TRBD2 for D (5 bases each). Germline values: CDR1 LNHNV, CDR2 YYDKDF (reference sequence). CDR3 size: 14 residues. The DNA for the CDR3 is TGTGCCGCCAGCAGCTCCCGGCAGGGACACGAGCAGTACTTC. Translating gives CAASSSRQGHEQYF.

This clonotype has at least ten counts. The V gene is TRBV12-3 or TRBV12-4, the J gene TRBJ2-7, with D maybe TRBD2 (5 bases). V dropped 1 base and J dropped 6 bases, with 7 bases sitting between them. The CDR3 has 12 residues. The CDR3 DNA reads TGTGCCAGCAGTTTAGTAGGAGGCGAGCAGTACTTC. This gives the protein CASSLVGGEQYF.

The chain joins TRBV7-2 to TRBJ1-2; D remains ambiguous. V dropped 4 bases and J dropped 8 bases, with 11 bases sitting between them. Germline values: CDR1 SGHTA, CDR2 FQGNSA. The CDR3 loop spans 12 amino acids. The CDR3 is CASSSTSWGYTF. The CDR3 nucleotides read TGTGCCAGCAGCTCCACCAGTTGGGGCTACACCTTC.